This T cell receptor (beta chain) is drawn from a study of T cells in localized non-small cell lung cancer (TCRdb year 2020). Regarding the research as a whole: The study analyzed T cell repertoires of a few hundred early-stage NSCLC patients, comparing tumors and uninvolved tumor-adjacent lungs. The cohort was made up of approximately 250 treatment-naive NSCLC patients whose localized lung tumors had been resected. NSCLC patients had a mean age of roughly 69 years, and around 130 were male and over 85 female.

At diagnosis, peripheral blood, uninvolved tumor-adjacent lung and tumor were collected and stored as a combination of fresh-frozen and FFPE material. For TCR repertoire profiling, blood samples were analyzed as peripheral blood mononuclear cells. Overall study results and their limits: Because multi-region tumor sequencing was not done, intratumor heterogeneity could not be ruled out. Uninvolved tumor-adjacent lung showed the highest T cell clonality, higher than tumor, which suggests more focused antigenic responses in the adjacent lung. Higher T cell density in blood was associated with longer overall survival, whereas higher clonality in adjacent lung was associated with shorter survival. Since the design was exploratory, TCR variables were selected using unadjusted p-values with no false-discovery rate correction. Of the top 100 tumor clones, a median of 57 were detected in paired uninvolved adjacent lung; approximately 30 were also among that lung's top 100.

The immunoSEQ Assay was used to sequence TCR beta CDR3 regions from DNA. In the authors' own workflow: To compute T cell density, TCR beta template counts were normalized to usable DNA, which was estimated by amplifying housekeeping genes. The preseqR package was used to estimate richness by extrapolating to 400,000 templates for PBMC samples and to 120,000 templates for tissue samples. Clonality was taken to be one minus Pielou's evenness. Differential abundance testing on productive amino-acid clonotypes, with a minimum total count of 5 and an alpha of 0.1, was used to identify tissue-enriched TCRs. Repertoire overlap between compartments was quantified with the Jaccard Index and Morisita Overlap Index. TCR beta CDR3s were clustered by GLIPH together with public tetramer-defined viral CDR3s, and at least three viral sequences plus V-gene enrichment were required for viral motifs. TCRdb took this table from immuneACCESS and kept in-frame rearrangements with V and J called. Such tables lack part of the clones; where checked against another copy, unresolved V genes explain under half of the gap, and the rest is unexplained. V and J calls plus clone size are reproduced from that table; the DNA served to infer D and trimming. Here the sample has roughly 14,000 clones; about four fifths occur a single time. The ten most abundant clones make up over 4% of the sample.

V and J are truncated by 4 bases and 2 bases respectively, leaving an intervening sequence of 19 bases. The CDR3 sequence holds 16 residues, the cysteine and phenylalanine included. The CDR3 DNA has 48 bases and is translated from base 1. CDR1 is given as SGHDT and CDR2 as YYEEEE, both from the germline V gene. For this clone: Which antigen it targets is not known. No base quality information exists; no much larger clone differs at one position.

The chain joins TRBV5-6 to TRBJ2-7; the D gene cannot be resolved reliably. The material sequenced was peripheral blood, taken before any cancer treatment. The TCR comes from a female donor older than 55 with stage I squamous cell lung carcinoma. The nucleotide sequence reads TGTGCCAGCAGCAGGTTCCCTTCGGTGGGTACCTACGAGCAGTACTTC. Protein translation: CASSRFPSVGTYEQYF. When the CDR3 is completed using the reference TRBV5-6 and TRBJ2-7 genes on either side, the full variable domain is DAGVTQSPTHLIKTRGQQVTLRCSPKSGHDTVSWYQQALGQGPQFIFQYYEEEERQRGNFPDRFSGHQFPNYSSELNVNALLLGDSALYLCASSRFPSVGTYEQYFGPGTRLTVT.